This T cell receptor beta chain stems from a study of shared clonotypes between healthy human individuals. Trimming removed 5 bases from V and 8 bases from J; junction bases left unmatched: 2. There are 12 residues in the CDR3. Germline CDR1 is SGHVS and CDR2 is FNYEAQ. This clone was found once. Profiled with immunoSEQ multiplex PCR; TCRdb holds only in-frame clones, not every one. The table lists about 2 million clones, 85% to 95% of them singletons. This clonotype originated in a man aged 18 to 29 in good health. J is TRBJ1-4 and V is TRBV7-6; 7 nucleotides line up with TRBD1. Sample: naive CD4+ T cells sorted from blood. As for subset: CD45RA+ positively selected. The CDR3: CASSLQGEKLFF. The CDR3, as DNA: TGTGCCAGCAGCCTACAGGGGGAAAAACTGTTTTTT.